This TCR beta chain is from a study of Ad26.COV2.S vaccination and SARS-CoV-2 variants. Study-level information: Donor got 5x10^10 or 1x10^11 viral particles of Ad26.COV2.S.

Assay: immunoSEQ multiplex PCR; the TCRdb copy retains only in-frame clones and omits some. The profile covers 400,000 to 450,000 clones, with approximately 92% appearing a single time and more than 10% taken by the ten largest. Treatment in this sample: about 20 received Ad26.COV2.S at low or high dose, single or two shots; five or six received placebo; per-sample allocation not given. Each sample was drawn 63 days after the first injection (of vaccine or placebo). Expressing Wuhan-strain SARS-CoV-2 spike, an Ad26 vector served as the vaccine. This CDR3 has 13 amino acids. Germline assignment: CDR1 MNHEY and CDR2 SVGAGI. The V end was cut by 2 bases, the J end by 8 bases, with 12 bases between.

The TCR originated in a person between 18 and 65 years old who received the Ad26.COV2.S COVID-19 vaccine or a placebo. The chain is built from TRBV6-5 and TRBJ1-1; the D gene is possibly TRBD1 (5 bases). This sample comprised peripheral blood, obtained in a trial of Ad26.COV2.S vaccine versus placebo. The CDR3 sequence: CASSYMDTKEAFF. CDR3 coding DNA: TGTGCCAGCAGTTACATGGACACGAAGGAAGCTTTCTTT.